Following are 9 T cell receptor beta chains from one sample sequenced in a study of cytotoxic CD8 clonotypes in ibrutinib-treated CLL. Clones were read by immunoSEQ multiplex PCR, and TCRdb kept only the in-frame ones, dropping some. The sample lists under 200,000 clones; over 65% were seen once. The source was PBMCs, collected after 12 months of ibrutinib treatment. All receptors come from a human donor with chronic lymphocytic leukemia.

This chain uses TRBV7-2 with TRBJ2-7; D unresolved. V was shortened by 5 bases and J by 1 base, with 6 bases between the two germline ends. This CDR3 is 12 amino acids long. Germline V lookup: CDR1 SGHTA, CDR2 FQGNSA. CDR3: CASSPKSYEQYF. The CDR3 bases are TGTGCCAGCAGCCCCAAATCCTACGAGCAGTACTTC.

The CDR3 sequence is CATTTGLNSPLHF. The CDR3 DNA reads TGTGCCACCACCACAGGGCTCAATTCACCCCTCCACTTT. The rearrangement joins TRBV15 to TRBJ1-6; D is possibly TRBD1 (6 bases). V shed 7 bases and J shed 7 bases, with 11 bases lying between them. The CDR3 extends over 13 amino acids. In germline, CDR1 is LNHNV, CDR2 YYDKDF (reference sequence).

V usage is TRBV5-1 and J usage is TRBJ1-6; 9 bases are a match to TRBD1. CDR1 SGHRS and CDR2 YFSETQ come from the germline V gene. The CDR3 is made up of 15 amino acids. V lost 4 bases and J lost 5; bases outside the gene matches: 4. The CDR3 DNA sequence: TGCGCCAGCAGCCGCGGGACAGGGAATAATTCACCCCTCCACTTT. It specifies CASSRGTGNNSPLHF.

The chain uses TRBV28 and TRBJ1-4; no firm D call. V gave up 8 bases and J gave up 0 bases, with 13 bases separating them. The CDR3 spans 15 residues. Germline loops: CDR1 MDHEN, CDR2 SYDVKM. DNA of the CDR3: TGTGCCAGCCGAGGGTGGGTAGCAACTAATGAAAAACTGTTTTTT. Translation: CASRGWVATNEKLFF.

The chain is built from TRBV5-1 and TRBJ2-7; 11 bases align to TRBD2. The V and J ends lost 0 bases and 2 bases, in that order; junction bases with no gene match: 10. The CDR3 contains 18 residues. CDR1 is SGHRS and CDR2 is YFSETQ in the germline V gene. CDR3 nucleotide sequence: TGCGCCAGCAGCTTGGGGGGCACTAGCGGGAGAACAACCTACGAGCAGTACTTC. Amino acid sequence: CASSLGGTSGRTTYEQYF.

The V call is TRBV5-6, the J call TRBJ1-1, with unresolved D. The CDR3 has 14 amino acids. V lost 6 bases and J 1 base, leaving 13 bases between the germline ends. Germline-derived CDR1 and CDR2 are SGHDT and YYEEEE. The CDR3 region is CASINIAANTEAFF. CDR3 bases: TGTGCCAGCATCAACATTGCGGCGAACACTGAAGCTTTCTTT.

This clone was counted a few times. The chain couples TRBV7-2 to TRBJ2-5; D ambiguous. Trimming stripped 3 bases from V and 2 bases from J, with 13 bases between. This CDR3 has 15 residues. The germline gives CDR1 SGHTA, CDR2 FQGNSA. Here the CDR3 DNA reads TGTGCCAGCAGCTTTAAGGCTAGACCGCAAGAGACCCAGTACTTC. Translation gives CASSFKARPQETQYF. The whole variable domain, remainder taken from reference TRBV7-2 and TRBJ2-5, is GAGVSQSPSNKVTEKGKDVELRCDPISGHTALYWYRQSLGQGLEFLIYFQGNSAPDKSGLPSDRFSAERTGGSVSTLTIQRTQQEDSAVYLCASSFKARPQETQYFGPGTRLLVL.

This rearrangement joins TRBV5-1 to TRBJ2-2, with D hard to call. The CDR3 has 15 amino acids. Trimming took 0 bases from V and 6 from J, leaving 12 bases between them. Germline V gene data show CDR1 as SGHRS and CDR2 as YFSETQ. The CDR3 reads CASSLGVQRSGELFF. The CDR3 coding sequence is TGCGCCAGCAGCTTGGGTGTCCAAAGGTCCGGGGAGCTGTTTTTT.

CDR3 nucleotides: TGTGCCAGCAGCCCCGGGACAGGTGCTAACTATGGCTACACCTTC. Translated: CASSPGTGANYGYTF. V usage is TRBV7-2 and J usage is TRBJ1-2; 8 bases line up with TRBD1. J lost 0 bases, V lost 5 bases, and 5 bases had no gene match. Per the germline V gene, CDR1 is SGHTA and CDR2 is FQGNSA. There are 15 residues in the CDR3.